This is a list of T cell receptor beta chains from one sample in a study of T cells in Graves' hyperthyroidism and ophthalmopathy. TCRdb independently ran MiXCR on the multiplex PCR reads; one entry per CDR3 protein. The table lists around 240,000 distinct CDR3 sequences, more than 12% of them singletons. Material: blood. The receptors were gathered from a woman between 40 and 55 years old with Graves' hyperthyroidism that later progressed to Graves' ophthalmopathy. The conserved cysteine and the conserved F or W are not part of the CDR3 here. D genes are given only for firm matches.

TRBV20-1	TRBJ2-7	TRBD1	SARDPTGGRGVYEQY
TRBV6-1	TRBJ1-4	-	ASNTLRDKNEKLF
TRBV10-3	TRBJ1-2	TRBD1	AISDPGGLYGYT
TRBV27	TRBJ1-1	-	ASMPRTGLNREAF
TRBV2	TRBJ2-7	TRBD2	ASSGLARSYEQY
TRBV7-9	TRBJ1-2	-	ASSLYGESLGNGYT
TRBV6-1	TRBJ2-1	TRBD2	ASRWGLAGGLEQF
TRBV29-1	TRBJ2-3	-	SATGTKDTQY
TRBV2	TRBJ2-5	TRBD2	ASIVLAGFATQY
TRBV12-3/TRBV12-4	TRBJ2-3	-	ASSSGEGTQY
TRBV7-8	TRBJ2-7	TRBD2	ASSSTRPRGSNDYEQY
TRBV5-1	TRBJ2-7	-	ASRAEVRGYEQY
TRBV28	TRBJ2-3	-	ASSPPEEDTDTQY
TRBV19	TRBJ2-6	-	ASKVGQGYSGANVLT
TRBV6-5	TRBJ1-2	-	ASSYSKWGGRDYGYT
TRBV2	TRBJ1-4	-	ASIGSKATNEKLF
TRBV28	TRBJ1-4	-	ASSTTPERGEKLF
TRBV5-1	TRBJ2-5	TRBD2	ASSPTLAGQETQY
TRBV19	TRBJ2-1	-	ASSRGQFNEQF
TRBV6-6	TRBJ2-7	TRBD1	ASSYWDRGLHEQY
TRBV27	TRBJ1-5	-	ASSLSSASNQPQH
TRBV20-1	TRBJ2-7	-	SARPSPWAGPVDEQY
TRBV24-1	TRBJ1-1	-	ATSDSQTNTEAF
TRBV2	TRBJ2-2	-	ASTKRGAGELF
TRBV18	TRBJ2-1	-	ASSPGRGAYNEQF
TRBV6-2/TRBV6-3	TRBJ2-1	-	ASSYSGLRTGNEQF
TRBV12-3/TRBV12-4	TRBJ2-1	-	ASSFREDLYNEQF
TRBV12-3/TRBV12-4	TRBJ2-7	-	ASSLKRAESPYEQY
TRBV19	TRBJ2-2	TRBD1	ASSIGTGTGTGELF
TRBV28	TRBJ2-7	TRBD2	ASTRAGAYEQY
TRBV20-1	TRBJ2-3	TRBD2	SARQGTRGAGTQY
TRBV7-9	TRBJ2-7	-	ASSMKGRSEQY
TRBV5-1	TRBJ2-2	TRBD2	ASTSKPGTSGKNTGELF
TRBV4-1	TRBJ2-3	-	ASSFGPQRTDTQY
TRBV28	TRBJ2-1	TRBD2	ASSLVAGNYNEQF
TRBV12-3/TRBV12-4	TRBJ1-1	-	ASSFGGRAF
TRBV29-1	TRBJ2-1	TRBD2	SAILAGDSGNEQF
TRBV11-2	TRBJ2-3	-	ASRRVSDTQY
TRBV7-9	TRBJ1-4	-	ASSSTGTTGKLF
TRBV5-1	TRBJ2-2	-	ASSLGAQGNTGELF